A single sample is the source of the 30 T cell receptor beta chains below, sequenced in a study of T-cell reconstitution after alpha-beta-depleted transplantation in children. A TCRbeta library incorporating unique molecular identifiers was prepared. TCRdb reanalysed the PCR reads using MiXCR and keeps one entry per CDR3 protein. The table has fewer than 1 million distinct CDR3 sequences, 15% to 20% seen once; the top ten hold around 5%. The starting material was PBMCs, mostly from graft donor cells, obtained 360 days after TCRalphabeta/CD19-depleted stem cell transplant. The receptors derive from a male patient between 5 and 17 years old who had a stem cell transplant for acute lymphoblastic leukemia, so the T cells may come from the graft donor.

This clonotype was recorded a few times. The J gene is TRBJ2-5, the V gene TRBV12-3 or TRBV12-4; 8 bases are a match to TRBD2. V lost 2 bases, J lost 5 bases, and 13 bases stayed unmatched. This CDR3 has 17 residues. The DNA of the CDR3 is TGTGCCAGCAGTTTATGGACGGGGACTAGTCGGTTCGAGACCCAGTACTTC. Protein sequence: CASSLWTGTSRFETQYF.

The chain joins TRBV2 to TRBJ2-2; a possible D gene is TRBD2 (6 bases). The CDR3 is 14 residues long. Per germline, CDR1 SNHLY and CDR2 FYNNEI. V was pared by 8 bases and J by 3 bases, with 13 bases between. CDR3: CASLIAEHTGELFF. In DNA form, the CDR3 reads TGTGCCAGCCTCATAGCGGAGCACACCGGGGAGCTGTTTTTT.

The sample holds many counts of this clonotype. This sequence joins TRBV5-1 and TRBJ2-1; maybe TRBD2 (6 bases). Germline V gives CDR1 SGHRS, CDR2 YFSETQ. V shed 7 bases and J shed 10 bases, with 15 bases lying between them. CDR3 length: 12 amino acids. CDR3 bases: TGCGCCAGCGGAAGGGACTTCATGGAGCAGTTCTTC. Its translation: CASGRDFMEQFF.

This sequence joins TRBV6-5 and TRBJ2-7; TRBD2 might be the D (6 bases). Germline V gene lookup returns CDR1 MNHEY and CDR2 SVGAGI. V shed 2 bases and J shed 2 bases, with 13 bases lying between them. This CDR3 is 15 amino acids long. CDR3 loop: CASSYGPGLPYEQYF. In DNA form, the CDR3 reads TGTGCCAGCAGTTACGGTCCGGGACTCCCCTACGAGCAGTACTTC.

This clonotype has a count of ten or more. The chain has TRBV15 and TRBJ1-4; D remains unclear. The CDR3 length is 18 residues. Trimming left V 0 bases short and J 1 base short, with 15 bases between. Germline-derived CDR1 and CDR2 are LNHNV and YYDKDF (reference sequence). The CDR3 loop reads CATSRDLGPRGTNEKLFF. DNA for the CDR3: TGTGCCACCAGCAGAGATTTGGGCCCCCGAGGAACTAATGAAAAACTGTTTTTT.

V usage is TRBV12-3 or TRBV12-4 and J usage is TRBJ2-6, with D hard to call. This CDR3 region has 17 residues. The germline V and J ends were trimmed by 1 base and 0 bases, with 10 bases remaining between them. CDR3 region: CASSLGTDFSGANVLTF. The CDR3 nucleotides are TGTGCCAGCAGTTTAGGGACCGATTTCTCTGGGGCCAACGTCCTGACTTTC.

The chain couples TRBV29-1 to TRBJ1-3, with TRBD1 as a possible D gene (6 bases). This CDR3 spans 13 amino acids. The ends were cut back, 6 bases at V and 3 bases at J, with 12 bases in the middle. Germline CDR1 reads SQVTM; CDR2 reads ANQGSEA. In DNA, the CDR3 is TGCAGCGTCGCTACAGGGTTTGGAAACACCATATATTTT. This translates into CSVATGFGNTIYF.

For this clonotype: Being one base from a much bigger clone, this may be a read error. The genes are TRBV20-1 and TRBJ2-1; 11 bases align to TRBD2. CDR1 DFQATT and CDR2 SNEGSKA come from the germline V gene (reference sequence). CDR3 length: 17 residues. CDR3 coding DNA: TGCTGTGCTAGACCTACTAGCGGGAGTGTATCCTACAATGAGCAGTTCTTC. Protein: CCARPTSGSVSYNEQFF.

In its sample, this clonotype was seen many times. Here the CDR3 reads CASRHTSTDTQYF. The CDR3 DNA reads as TGTGCCAGCCGACATACTAGCACAGATACGCAGTATTTT. This chain links TRBV2 with TRBJ2-3; D is unresolved. Germline lookup yields CDR1 SNHLY and CDR2 FYNNEI. With 8 bases removed from V and 0 bases from J, the gap between germline ends came to 9 bases. The CDR3 has 13 residues. Full variable domain (outside the CDR3, taken from reference TRBV2 and TRBJ2-3): EPEVTQTPSHQVTQMGQEVILRCVPISNHLYFYWYRQILGQKVEFLVSFYNNEISEKSEIFDDQFSVERPDGSNFTLKIRSTKLEDSAMYFCASRHTSTDTQYFGPGTRLTVL.

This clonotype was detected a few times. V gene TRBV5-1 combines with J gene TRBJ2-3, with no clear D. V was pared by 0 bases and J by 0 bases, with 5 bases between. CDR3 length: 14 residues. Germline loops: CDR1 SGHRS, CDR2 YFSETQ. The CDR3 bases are TGCGCCAGCAGCTTGGAAGAGAGCACAGATACGCAGTATTTT. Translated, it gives CASSLEESTDTQYF.

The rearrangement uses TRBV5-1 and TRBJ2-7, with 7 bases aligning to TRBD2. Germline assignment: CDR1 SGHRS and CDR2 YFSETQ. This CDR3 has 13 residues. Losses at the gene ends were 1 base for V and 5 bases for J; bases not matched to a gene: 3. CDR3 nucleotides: TGCGCCAGCAGCTTGTGGGCGGGGGACGAGCAGTACTTC. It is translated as CASSLWAGDEQYF.

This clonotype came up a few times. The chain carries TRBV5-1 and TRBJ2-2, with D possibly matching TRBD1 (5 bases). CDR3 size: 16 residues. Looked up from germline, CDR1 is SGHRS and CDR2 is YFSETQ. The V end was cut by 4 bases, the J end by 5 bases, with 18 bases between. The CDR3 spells CASSPGRQGRTGELFF. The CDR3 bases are TGCGCCAGCAGCCCCGGGCGTCAGGGTCGGACCGGGGAGCTGTTTTTT.

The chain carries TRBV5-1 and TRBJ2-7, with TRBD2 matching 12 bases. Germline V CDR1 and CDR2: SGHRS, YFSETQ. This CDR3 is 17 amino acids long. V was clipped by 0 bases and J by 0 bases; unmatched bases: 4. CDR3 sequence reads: CASSLVRTSGISYEQYF. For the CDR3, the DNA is TGCGCCAGCAGCTTGGTACGGACTAGCGGGATCTCCTACGAGCAGTACTTC.

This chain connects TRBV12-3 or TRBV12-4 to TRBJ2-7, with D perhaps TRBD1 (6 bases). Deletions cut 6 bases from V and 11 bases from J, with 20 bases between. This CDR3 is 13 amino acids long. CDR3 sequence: CASRSLSQGSKYF. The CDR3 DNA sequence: TGTGCCAGCAGGTCCTTATCACAGGGTAGTAAGTACTTC.

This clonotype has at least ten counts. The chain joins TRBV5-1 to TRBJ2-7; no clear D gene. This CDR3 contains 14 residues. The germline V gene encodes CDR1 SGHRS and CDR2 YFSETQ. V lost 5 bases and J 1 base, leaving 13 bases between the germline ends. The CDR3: CASREYKRSYEQYF. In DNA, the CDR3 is TGCGCCAGCAGAGAATACAAGAGGTCCTACGAGCAGTACTTC. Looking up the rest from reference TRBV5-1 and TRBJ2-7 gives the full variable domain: KAGVTQTPRYLIKTRGQQVTLSCSPISGHRSVSWYQQTPGQGLQFLFEYFSETQRNKGNFPGRFSGRQFSNSRSEMNVSTLELGDSALYLCASREYKRSYEQYFGPGTRLTVT.

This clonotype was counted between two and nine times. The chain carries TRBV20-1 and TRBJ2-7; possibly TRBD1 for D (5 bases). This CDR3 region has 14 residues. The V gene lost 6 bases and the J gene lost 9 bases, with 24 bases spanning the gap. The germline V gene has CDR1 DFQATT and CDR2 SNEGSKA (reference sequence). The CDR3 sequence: CSASRANSPRSQYF. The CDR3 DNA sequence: TGCAGTGCAAGCAGGGCCAACTCTCCGCGATCGCAGTACTTC.

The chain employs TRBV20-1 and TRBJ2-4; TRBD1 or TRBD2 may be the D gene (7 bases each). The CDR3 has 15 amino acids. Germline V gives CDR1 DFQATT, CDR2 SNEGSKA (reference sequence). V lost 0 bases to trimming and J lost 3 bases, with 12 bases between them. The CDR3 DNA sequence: TGCAGTGCTAGAGAGGGCAGGGGGGGCAAAAACATTCAGTACTTC. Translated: CSAREGRGGKNIQYF.

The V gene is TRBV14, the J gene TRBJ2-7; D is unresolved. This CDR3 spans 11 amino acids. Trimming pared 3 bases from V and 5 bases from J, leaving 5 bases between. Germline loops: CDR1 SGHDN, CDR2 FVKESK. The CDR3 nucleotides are TGTGCCAGCAGCCACTTCCACGAGCAGTACTTC. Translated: CASSHFHEQYF.

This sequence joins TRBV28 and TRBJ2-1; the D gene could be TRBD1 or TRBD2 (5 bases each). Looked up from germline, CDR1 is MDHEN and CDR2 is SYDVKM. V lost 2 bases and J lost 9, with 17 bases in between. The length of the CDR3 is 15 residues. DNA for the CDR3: TGTGCCAGCAGTTTAGGGGGTACCGGTACAGGTGAGCAGTTCTTC. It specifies CASSLGGTGTGEQFF.

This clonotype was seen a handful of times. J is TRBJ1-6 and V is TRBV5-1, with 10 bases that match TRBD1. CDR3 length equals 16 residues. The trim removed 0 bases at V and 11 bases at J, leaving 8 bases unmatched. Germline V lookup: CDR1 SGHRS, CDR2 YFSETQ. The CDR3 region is CASSLDLGQGVAPLHF. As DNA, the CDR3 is TGCGCCAGCAGCTTGGATCTCGGACAGGGGGTCGCACCCCTCCACTTT.

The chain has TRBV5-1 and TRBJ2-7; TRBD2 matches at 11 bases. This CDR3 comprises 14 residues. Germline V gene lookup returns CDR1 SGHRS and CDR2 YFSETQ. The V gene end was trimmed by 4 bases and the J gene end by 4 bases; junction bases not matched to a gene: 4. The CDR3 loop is CASSPLAGEYEQYF. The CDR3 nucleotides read TGCGCCAGCAGCCCACTAGCGGGAGAGTACGAGCAGTACTTC. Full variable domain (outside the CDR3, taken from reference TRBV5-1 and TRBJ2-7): KAGVTQTPRYLIKTRGQQVTLSCSPISGHRSVSWYQQTPGQGLQFLFEYFSETQRNKGNFPGRFSGRQFSNSRSEMNVSTLELGDSALYLCASSPLAGEYEQYFGPGTRLTVT.

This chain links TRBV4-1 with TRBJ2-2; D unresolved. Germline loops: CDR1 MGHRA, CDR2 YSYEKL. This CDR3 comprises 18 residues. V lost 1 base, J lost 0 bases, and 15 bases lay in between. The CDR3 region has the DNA TGCGCCAGCAGCCAAGGATTTGGGCAGCTCGCGAACACCGGGGAGCTGTTTTTT. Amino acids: CASSQGFGQLANTGELFF.

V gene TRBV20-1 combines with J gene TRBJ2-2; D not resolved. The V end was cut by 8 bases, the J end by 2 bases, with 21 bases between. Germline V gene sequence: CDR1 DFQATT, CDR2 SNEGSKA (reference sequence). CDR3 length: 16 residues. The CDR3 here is CSPPYIPHFNTGELFF. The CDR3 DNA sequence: TGCAGTCCGCCCTACATCCCACATTTTAACACCGGGGAGCTGTTTTTT.

The DNA of the CDR3 is TGCGCCAGCAGCTTCCCAGCAGGGAACACTGAAGCTTTCTTT. Amino acid sequence: CASSFPAGNTEAFF. V usage is TRBV5-1 and J usage is TRBJ1-1; no definite D call. Germline CDR1 and CDR2: SGHRS and YFSETQ. With 2 bases removed from V and 1 base from J, the gap between germline ends came to 9 bases. This CDR3 spans 14 amino acids.

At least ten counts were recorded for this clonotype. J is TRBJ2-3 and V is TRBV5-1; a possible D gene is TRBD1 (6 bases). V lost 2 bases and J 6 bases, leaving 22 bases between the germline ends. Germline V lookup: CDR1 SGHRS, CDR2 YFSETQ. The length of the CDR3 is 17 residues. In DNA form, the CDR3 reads TGCGCCAGCAGCTTTTACGCCTGGACAGCAAATCGGGATACGCAGTATTTT. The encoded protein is CASSFYAWTANRDTQYF.

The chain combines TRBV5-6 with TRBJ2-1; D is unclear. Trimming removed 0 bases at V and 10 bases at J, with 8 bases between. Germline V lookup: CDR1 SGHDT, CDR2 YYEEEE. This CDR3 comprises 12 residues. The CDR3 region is CASSLVREEQFF. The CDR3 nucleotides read TGTGCCAGCAGCTTGGTTAGGGAAGAGCAGTTCTTC.

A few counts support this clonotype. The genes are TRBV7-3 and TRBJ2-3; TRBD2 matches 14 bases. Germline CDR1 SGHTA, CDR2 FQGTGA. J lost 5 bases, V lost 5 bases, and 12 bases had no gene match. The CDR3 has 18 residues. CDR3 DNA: TGTGCCAGCAGCCCCTACCCCGGGACTAGCGGGAGACTAGATACGCAGTATTTT. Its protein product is CASSPYPGTSGRLDTQYF.

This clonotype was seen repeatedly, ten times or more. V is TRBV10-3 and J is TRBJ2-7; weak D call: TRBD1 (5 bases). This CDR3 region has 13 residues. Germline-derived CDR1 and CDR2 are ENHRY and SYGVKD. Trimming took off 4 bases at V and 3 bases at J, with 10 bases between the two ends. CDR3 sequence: CAISANRNYEQYF. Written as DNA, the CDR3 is TGTGCCATCAGTGCTAACAGGAACTACGAGCAGTACTTC.

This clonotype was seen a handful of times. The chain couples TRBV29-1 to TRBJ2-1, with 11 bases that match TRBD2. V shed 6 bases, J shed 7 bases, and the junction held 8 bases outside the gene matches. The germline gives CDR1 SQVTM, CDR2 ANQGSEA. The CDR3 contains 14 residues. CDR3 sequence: CSVDLSGRENEQFF. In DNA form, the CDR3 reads TGCAGCGTGGATCTTAGCGGGAGGGAGAATGAGCAGTTCTTC.

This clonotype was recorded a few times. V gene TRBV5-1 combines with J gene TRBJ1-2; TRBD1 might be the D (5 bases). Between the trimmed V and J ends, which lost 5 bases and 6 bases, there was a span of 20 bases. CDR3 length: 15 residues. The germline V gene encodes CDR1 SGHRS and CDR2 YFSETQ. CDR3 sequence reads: CASSSGARATHGYTF. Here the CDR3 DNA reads TGCGCCAGCAGTTCCGGGGCCAGGGCTACCCATGGCTACACCTTC.